Shown below are 18 T cell receptor beta chains from a single sample sequenced in a study of T cells after yellow fever vaccination. MiXCR, applied by TCRdb to the 5' RACE reads, yields one record per CDR3 protein. This sample has hundreds of thousands of distinct CDR3 sequences; 12% occur once, and the top ten carry more than 13%. The sequencing used PBMCs, collected on the day of the yellow fever booster vaccination. The receptors originated from a man between 25 and 39 years old who received the YFV17D yellow fever vaccine.

This clonotype was detected ten times or more. The chain employs TRBV24-1 and TRBJ2-5; D remains ambiguous. The CDR3 contains 14 residues. Trimming took 1 base from V and 0 from J, leaving 5 bases between them. Germline V lookup: CDR1 KGHDR, CDR2 SFDVKD. The CDR3: CATSDFRYQETQYF. The CDR3 nucleotides read TGTGCCACCAGTGATTTTCGGTACCAAGAGACCCAGTACTTC.

This chain joins TRBV27 and TRBJ1-5; 7 bases agree with TRBD1. This CDR3 is 13 amino acids long. The trim removed 3 bases at V and 6 bases at J, leaving 2 bases unmatched. Germline assignment: CDR1 MNHEY and CDR2 SMNVEV (reference sequence). Here the CDR3 DNA reads TGTGCCAGCAGTTTCAACAGGGGTCAGCCCCAGCATTTT. It yields the protein CASSFNRGQPQHF.

The J gene is TRBJ2-1, the V gene TRBV3-1; the D is unclear. The CDR3 length is 15 residues. Germline CDR1 LGHDT, CDR2 YNNKEL (reference sequence). Trimming cost V 3 bases and J 6 bases, with 15 bases left between them. CDR3 in DNA: TGTGCCAGCAGCCAGTACAGCGATGGCGGCAATGAGCAGTTCTTC. As protein: CASSQYSDGGNEQFF.

This clonotype was recorded a few times. V usage is TRBV20-1 and J usage is TRBJ2-1, with TRBD2 matching 8 bases. This CDR3 is built from 15 residues. CDR1 is DFQATT and CDR2 is SNEGSKA in the germline V gene (reference sequence). Trimming took 4 bases from V and 9 from J; bases not matched to a gene: 14. The DNA for the CDR3 is TGCAGTGCTAAGCGATCGGCTAGCGGGTCGGGTGAGCAGTTCTTC. It specifies CSAKRSASGSGEQFF.

The gene calls are TRBV20-1 and TRBJ2-3; 10 bases agree with TRBD1. V dropped 4 bases and J dropped 2; count of bases not matched to a gene: 9. Germline V gene sequence: CDR1 DFQATT, CDR2 SNEGSKA (reference sequence). The CDR3 loop spans 16 amino acids. This CDR3 is CSAITGTGAHTDTQYF. Here the CDR3 DNA reads TGCAGTGCTATTACCGGGACAGGGGCCCACACAGATACGCAGTATTTT.

J is TRBJ2-3 and V is TRBV5-4; 8 positions agree with TRBD2. Germline V lookup: CDR1 SGHNT, CDR2 YYREEE (reference sequence). V lost 4 bases to trimming and J lost 3 bases; unmatched junction nucleotides: 13. This CDR3 contains 17 residues. This chain's CDR3 is CASSLDGGGRSTDTQYF. CDR3 in DNA: TGTGCCAGCAGCCTGGATGGTGGCGGGAGGAGTACAGATACGCAGTATTTT.

This clonotype occurred many times. The chain combines TRBV27 with TRBJ2-2, with D hard to call. Germline V gene lookup returns CDR1 MNHEY and CDR2 SMNVEV (reference sequence). Trimming took off 4 bases at V and 6 bases at J, with 6 bases between the two ends. The length of the CDR3 is 12 residues. CDR3 coding DNA: TGTGCCAGCAGTTGGCGCTCCGGGGAGCTGTTTTTT. It encodes CASSWRSGELFF.

This clonotype was seen at least ten times. This rearrangement joins TRBV7-7 to TRBJ2-7; D is possibly TRBD1 or TRBD2 (5 bases each). Per the germline V gene, CDR1 is SSHAT and CDR2 is FNYEAQ (reference sequence). There are 14 residues in the CDR3. V dropped 5 bases and J dropped 2 bases, with 13 bases sitting between them. CDR3 sequence (DNA): TGTGCCAGCAGCCCTGGGACGACAACCTACGAGCAGTACTTC. Amino acids: CASSPGTTTYEQYF.

This clonotype showed up just a few times. The chain couples TRBV2 to TRBJ2-1; 8 nucleotides align to TRBD2. V was clipped by 7 bases and J by 2 bases; unmatched bases: 4. Looked up from germline, CDR1 is SNHLY and CDR2 is FYNNEI. The CDR3 sequence is 14 residues long. Here the CDR3 DNA reads TGTGCCAGCACCCGCGGGAGGCCCTACAATGAGCAGTTCTTC. Translating gives CASTRGRPYNEQFF.

V gene TRBV5-8 combines with J gene TRBJ2-5, with 9 bases aligning to TRBD2. CDR1 is SGHTS and CDR2 is YDEGEE in the germline V gene. The V gene end was trimmed by 4 bases and the J gene end by 2 bases; junction bases not matched to a gene: 9. This CDR3 is built from 16 residues. This CDR3 is CASSLGQLAGQETQYF. Written as DNA, the CDR3 is TGTGCCAGCAGCCTAGGACAGCTAGCGGGACAAGAGACCCAGTACTTC.

The chain's CDR3 is CSVDRGKTGELFF. CDR3 nucleotide sequence: TGCAGCGTTGATCGGGGGAAGACCGGGGAGCTGTTTTTT. The chain couples TRBV29-1 to TRBJ2-2, with D possibly matching TRBD2 (6 bases). The CDR3 is 13 amino acids. Germline loops: CDR1 SQVTM, CDR2 ANQGSEA. The V gene lost 3 bases and the J gene lost 5 bases, with 10 bases spanning the gap.

The chain couples TRBV6-2 or TRBV6-3 to TRBJ2-5, with no clear D. Trimming shortened V by 6 bases and J by 5 bases, and 7 bases separated the two germline ends. The germline V gene has CDR1 MNHEY and CDR2 SVGEGT. This CDR3 is built from 11 residues. The CDR3 spells CASRRVETQYF. CDR3 nucleotide sequence: TGTGCCAGCAGGAGAGTGGAGACCCAGTACTTC.

The J gene is TRBJ1-5, the V gene TRBV7-2; the D gene is possibly TRBD1 (6 bases). The CDR3 has 16 amino acids. The V gene lost 0 bases and the J gene lost 2 bases, with 11 bases spanning the gap. In germline, CDR1 is SGHTA, CDR2 FQGNSA. DNA of the CDR3: TGTGCCAGCAGCTTAGCAACAGGGTGGCGCAATCAGCCCCAGCATTTT. As protein: CASSLATGWRNQPQHF.

The chain employs TRBV28 and TRBJ1-1, with 7 bases matching TRBD1. Losses at the gene ends were 4 bases for V and 10 bases for J; bases not matched to a gene: 6. The CDR3 runs to 12 residues. Germline CDR1 is MDHEN and CDR2 is SYDVKM. CDR3 amino acids: CASSSLRGRAFF. CDR3 sequence (DNA): TGTGCCAGCAGTTCTTTGAGGGGGCGAGCTTTCTTT.

This clonotype has a handful of counts. Here the CDR3 DNA reads TGTGCCTGGAGGGGGACCACATACGTCGGGGCCAACGTCCTGACTTTC. Protein sequence: CAWRGTTYVGANVLTF. V is TRBV30 and J is TRBJ2-6; the D gene could be TRBD1 or TRBD2 (5 bases each). Germline lookup yields CDR1 GTSNPN and CDR2 SVGIG (reference sequence). The CDR3 contains 16 residues. V lost 3 bases, J lost 4 bases, and 16 bases lay in between.

This chain joins TRBV20-1 and TRBJ2-5; D unclear. The germline gives CDR1 DFQATT, CDR2 SNEGSKA (reference sequence). This CDR3 comprises 10 residues. The CDR3, as DNA: TGCAGCGGACGTTCGGAGACCCAGTACTTC. As protein: CSGRSETQYF.

This sequence joins TRBV6-1 and TRBJ2-1; TRBD2 matches at 10 bases. Germline V lookup: CDR1 MNHNS, CDR2 SASEGT. Germline trimming cut 6 bases from V and 12 bases from J; bases unmatched to any gene: 11. The CDR3 is made up of 14 amino acids. CDR3: CASRPGLAPSGQFF. The CDR3, as DNA: TGTGCCAGCAGACCGGGACTAGCGCCTTCCGGGCAGTTCTTC.

CDR3 sequence: CASSSIGTSGYNEQFF. CDR3 bases: TGCGCCAGCAGCAGCATCGGGACTAGCGGCTACAATGAGCAGTTCTTC. The chain couples TRBV5-1 to TRBJ2-1; TRBD2 agrees at 11 bases. Germline V gives CDR1 SGHRS, CDR2 YFSETQ. This CDR3 region has 16 residues. The junction had 6 bases not matched to a gene; V was cut back by 4 bases and J by 3 bases.